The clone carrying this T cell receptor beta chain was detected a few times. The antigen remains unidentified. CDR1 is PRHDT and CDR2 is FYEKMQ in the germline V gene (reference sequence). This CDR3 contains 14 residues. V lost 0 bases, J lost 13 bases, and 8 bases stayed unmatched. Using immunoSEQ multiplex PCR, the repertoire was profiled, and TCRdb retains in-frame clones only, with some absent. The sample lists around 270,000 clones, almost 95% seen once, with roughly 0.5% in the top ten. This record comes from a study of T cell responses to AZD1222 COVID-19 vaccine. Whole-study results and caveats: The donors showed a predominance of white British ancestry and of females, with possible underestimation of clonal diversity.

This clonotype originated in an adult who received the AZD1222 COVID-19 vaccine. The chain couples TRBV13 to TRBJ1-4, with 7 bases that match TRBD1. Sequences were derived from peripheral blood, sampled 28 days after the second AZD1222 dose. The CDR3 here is CASSLGARQGSLFF. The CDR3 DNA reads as TGTGCCAGCAGCTTAGGGGCCCGACAGGGATCACTGTTTTTT.